These T cell receptor beta chains were read from a single sample in a study of blood T cell repertoires in COVID-19. Sequenced by immunoSEQ multiplex PCR; TCRdb stores in-frame clones only, minus some. The sample records approximately 170,000 clones, 84% being singletons. Source material: peripheral blood. These receptors all come from a man in his 70s with active or convalescent COVID-19. CDR3s include the opening cysteine and the closing phenylalanine or tryptophan. A clone size is listed for some rows: how often the clone was seen (once, few, many), or a class if it is expanded.

v_gene	abundance	j_gene	CDR3aa
TRBV27	.	TRBJ2-2	CASSQRDRGTGELFF
TRBV18	.	TRBJ1-2	CASSGLGALGGYTF
TRBV19	.	TRBJ2-5	CASRRQDQETQYF
TRBV18	.	TRBJ2-1	CASSIQGAASGTNEQFF
TRBV3-1/TRBV3-2	.	TRBJ2-1	CASSYPPGQGVNEQFF
TRBV28	once	TRBJ2-4	CASSSRREGTLAKNIQYF
TRBV24-1	once	TRBJ2-5	CATGTSGPIGETQYF
TRBV7-9	once	TRBJ1-3	CASSLSGSGDTIYF
TRBV27	.	TRBJ2-7	CASSLKPPRGAGYEQYF
TRBV5-1	once	TRBJ2-7	CASSFTGTGGPEQYF
TRBV27	few	TRBJ1-2	CASSPRYRPGVYGYTF
TRBV29-1	.	TRBJ1-1	CSLQPEGYTEAFF
TRBV5-5	.	TRBJ1-2	CASSVQPGQGFSGGYTF
TRBV5-1	.	TRBJ2-3	CASSPRQDTDTQYF
TRBV7-9	.	TRBJ2-3	CATKRESDTQYF
TRBV24-1	.	TRBJ1-3	CATSDPSGVSGNTIYF
TRBV7-7	.	TRBJ1-1	CASSLVPPGQGGNTEAFF
TRBV4-3	.	TRBJ2-7	CASSQGRGLAGDEQYF
TRBV7-2	once	TRBJ1-1	CASSPGAMNTEAFF
TRBV30	.	TRBJ1-3	CAWNSGRGYTIYF
TRBV4-1	.	TRBJ1-1	CASTLDRVNTEAFF
TRBV15	few	TRBJ2-7	CATTQIGGGSYEQYF
TRBV18	once	TRBJ1-1	CASSPRKDRLPQLEAFF
TRBV19	once	TRBJ1-6	CASSILGQGGSPLHF
TRBV10-3	.	TRBJ1-1	CAISVGGFEAFF
TRBV25-1	.	TRBJ2-3	CASSEAGAGLDTQYF
TRBV7-2	once	TRBJ2-5	CASSRRQQETQYF
TRBV9	.	TRBJ2-7	CASSVGQGPYEQYF
TRBV5-5	.	TRBJ2-6	CASRVPGANVLTF